Listed here are 32 T cell receptor beta chains from one sample, sequenced in a study of CD8 T cells in ankylosing spondylitis. Study-wide findings and caveats: Typical of ankylosing spondylitis blood, it appeared, was a TCR beta motif of under 10 highly homologous variants.

What these receptors recognize is not known. Via MiXCR, TCRdb re-called the 5' RACE reads, giving one row per CDR3 protein. The table has about 450,000 distinct CDR3 sequences, approximately 26% seen once. Material for sequencing was blood, either unsorted or a sorted T cell fraction (not recorded which). These receptors were collected from a male donor with ankylosing spondylitis.

This clonotype showed up just a few times. V is TRBV5-1 and J is TRBJ1-6; tentative D call: TRBD1 (5 bases). V was clipped by 0 bases and J by 8 bases, with 12 bases between them. This CDR3 is built from 15 residues. CDR1 and CDR2 from the germline V gene are SGHRS and YFSETQ. CDR3 in amino acids: CASSLAGREDSPLHF. The CDR3, as DNA: TGCGCCAGCAGCTTGGCGGGCAGGGAAGATTCACCCCTCCACTTT.

The chain carries TRBV20-1 and TRBJ2-3, with 8 bases that match TRBD2. CDR3 length equals 15 residues. CDR1 is DFQATT, CDR2 SNEGSKA, per germline (reference sequence). With 0 bases clipped from V and 2 bases from J, the junction kept 4 bases outside the gene matches. CDR3 in DNA: TGCAGTGCTAGAGATGGCGGGAGGCCCACAGATACGCAGTATTTT. This encodes CSARDGGRPTDTQYF.

This clonotype was seen more than once but under ten times. The rearrangement uses TRBV2 and TRBJ1-3, with D unresolved. V dropped 6 bases and J dropped 3 bases, with 18 bases sitting between them. This CDR3 is 16 amino acids long. Germline V gene data show CDR1 as SNHLY and CDR2 as FYNNEI. The CDR3 DNA follows: TGTGCCAGCAGCGAAAGGGCTCCCTCTTTTGGAAACACCATATATTTT. Translating gives CASSERAPSFGNTIYF.

This clonotype was seen only a few times. The V gene is TRBV11-2, the J gene TRBJ2-3; D tentatively fits TRBD1 or TRBD2 (5 bases each). The germline gives CDR1 SGHAT, CDR2 FQNNGV. V was shortened by 10 bases and J by 0 bases, with 17 bases between the two germline ends. The CDR3 has 15 residues. CDR3 in amino acids: CATQGERFSTDTQYF. The CDR3 coding sequence is TGTGCCACCCAGGGCGAGCGGTTTAGCACAGATACGCAGTATTTT.

V gene TRBV30 combines with J gene TRBJ2-3; 9 bases line up with TRBD2. This CDR3 contains 14 residues. With V trimmed by 0 bases and J by 7 bases, 5 bases remained unmatched. Germline CDR1 reads GTSNPN; CDR2 reads SVGIG (reference sequence). CDR3 residues: CAWSVGGGENTQYF. For the CDR3, the DNA is TGTGCCTGGAGTGTAGGCGGGGGGGAGAATACGCAGTATTTT.

The sample holds a few counts of this clonotype. V and J are TRBV10-2 and TRBJ1-6; 7 bases align to TRBD1. The CDR3 is 14 amino acids. V was clipped by 3 bases and J by 8 bases; unmatched bases: 4. Germline V gene data show CDR1 as WSHSY and CDR2 as SAAADI. The CDR3 here is CASSEAGTDSPLHF. CDR3 nucleotide sequence: TGCGCCAGCAGTGAAGCCGGGACAGATTCACCCCTCCACTTT.

This clonotype was picked up many times. The chain links TRBV29-1 to TRBJ2-7; D is possibly TRBD2 (5 bases). Trimming removed 7 bases from V and 0 bases from J, with 25 bases in between. The CDR3 has 17 amino acids. The germline V gene encodes CDR1 SQVTM and CDR2 ANQGSEA. The chain's CDR3 is CSEEDTRTSYYSYEQYV. The CDR3 bases are TGCAGCGAGGAGGATACTCGCACCTCATACTACTCCTACGAGCAGTACGTC.

The chain recombines TRBV24-1 with TRBJ2-5; D call uncertain. The CDR3 covers 13 residues. Trimming shortened V by 4 bases and J by 2 bases, and 7 bases separated the two germline ends. CDR1 is KGHDR, CDR2 SFDVKD, per germline. The CDR3 DNA is TGTGCCACCAGTGAAGAGCCTCAAGAGACCCAGTACTTC. Translating gives CATSEEPQETQYF.

This rearrangement joins TRBV3-1 to TRBJ1-6, with 7 positions matching TRBD1. Germline V gene sequence: CDR1 LGHDT, CDR2 YNNKEL (reference sequence). This CDR3 has 15 amino acids. With V trimmed by 4 bases and J by 7 bases, 7 bases remained unmatched. The CDR3 spells CASSPGGQWNSPLHF. The CDR3 nucleotides are TGTGCCAGCAGCCCTGGGGGACAGTGGAATTCACCCCTCCACTTT.

There are a few counts of this clonotype. The V and J genes are TRBV29-1 and TRBJ2-3; possibly TRBD1 or TRBD2 for D (6 bases each). The CDR3 is made up of 11 amino acids. With 2 bases removed from V and 11 bases from J, the gap between germline ends came to 11 bases. Germline-derived CDR1 and CDR2 are SQVTM and ANQGSEA. CDR3 coding DNA: TGCAGCGTTGAAAGAGGAGGGGGGCAGTATTTT. This translates into CSVERGGGQYF.

This chain uses TRBV11-2 with TRBJ2-2; D not certain. The CDR3 loop spans 13 amino acids. The germline V gene has CDR1 SGHAT and CDR2 FQNNGV. Trimming removed 4 bases from V and 6 bases from J, with 9 bases in between. The CDR3 here is CASSSDPSGELFF. The CDR3 DNA sequence: TGTGCCAGCAGCTCGGACCCCTCCGGGGAGCTGTTTTTT.

V is TRBV5-1 and J is TRBJ1-2; tentative D call: TRBD1 (6 bases). The CDR3 runs to 14 residues. The germline V gene has CDR1 SGHRS and CDR2 YFSETQ. The V and J ends lost 0 bases and 6 bases respectively, with 12 bases between them. In DNA form, the CDR3 reads TGCGCCAGCAGCTTGGCAGGGGATAGTAATGGCTACACCTTC. This sequence encodes CASSLAGDSNGYTF.

This sequence joins TRBV20-1 and TRBJ2-5, with 12 bases matching TRBD2. The germline V gene has CDR1 DFQATT and CDR2 SNEGSKA (reference sequence). V dropped 0 bases and J dropped 5; count of bases not matched to a gene: 22. This CDR3 comprises 21 residues. The CDR3 coding sequence is TGCAGTGCTAGAGATAGGATGGGACAGGGTAATCTAGCGGGGGGGGTCGAGACCCAGTACTTC. Amino acid sequence: CSARDRMGQGNLAGGVETQYF.

CDR3 in amino acids: CASSLSGPKNIQYF. The CDR3 bases are TGTGCCAGCAGCTTGTCCGGGCCCAAAAACATTCAGTACTTC. V usage is TRBV7-2 and J usage is TRBJ2-4, with D hard to call. V was pared by 3 bases and J by 2 bases, with 8 bases between. The CDR3 runs to 14 residues. Germline assignment: CDR1 SGHTA and CDR2 FQGNSA.

There are a few counts of this clonotype. V and J are TRBV24-1 and TRBJ2-7, with D unclear. V shed 4 bases and J shed 5 bases, with 8 bases lying between them. Germline V gives CDR1 KGHDR, CDR2 SFDVKD. The CDR3 runs to 12 residues. CDR3 sequence (DNA): TGTGCCACCAGTGACTCTCAAGACGAGCAGTACTTC. Translated: CATSDSQDEQYF.

This clonotype has only a few counts. The chain carries TRBV5-1 and TRBJ2-3; D unresolved. V shed 0 bases and J shed 9 bases, with 11 bases lying between them. The CDR3 covers 13 residues. The germline CDR1 and CDR2 sequences are SGHRS and YFSETQ. DNA of the CDR3: TGCGCCAGCAGCTTGGACCAAGGGCGGACGCAGTATTTT. Translation: CASSLDQGRTQYF.

This rearrangement joins TRBV11-2 to TRBJ2-5; D possibly uses TRBD1 or TRBD2 (5 bases each). This CDR3 is 15 amino acids long. CDR1 and CDR2 (germline): SGHAT, FQNNGV. V was pared by 5 bases and J by 5 bases, with 18 bases between. This CDR3 is CASSVGTRAGETQYF. The CDR3 DNA follows: TGTGCCAGCAGCGTAGGGACCAGGGCTGGGGAGACCCAGTACTTC.

The chain recombines TRBV10-2 with TRBJ1-1, with 7 positions matching TRBD1. Trimming at V came to 6 bases and at J to 4 bases, leaving 5 bases not matched to a gene. This CDR3 comprises 13 residues. Germline V gene lookup returns CDR1 WSHSY and CDR2 SAAADI. CDR3 in DNA: TGCGCCAGCAGAAGGGGGCTGGGCACTGAAGCTTTCTTT. Translating gives CASRRGLGTEAFF.

In this sample, this clonotype turned up a few times. V and J are TRBV20-1 and TRBJ2-7; D is possibly TRBD2 (6 bases). The CDR3 has 13 amino acids. Trimming took 4 bases from V and 3 from J, leaving 13 bases between them. Germline CDR1 DFQATT, CDR2 SNEGSKA (reference sequence). In DNA form, the CDR3 reads TGCAGTGCTACGCCCGTGGGGGGCTACGAGCAGTACGTC. Translated: CSATPVGGYEQYV.

This clonotype has more than one count but fewer than ten. V gene TRBV6-1 combines with J gene TRBJ2-2; TRBD1 aligns across 8 bases. The ends lost 11 bases at V and 4 bases at J; junction bases unmatched: 9. This CDR3 contains 14 residues. Germline V lookup: CDR1 MNHNS, CDR2 SASEGT. The chain's CDR3 is CAGQGHFVTGELFF. For the CDR3, the DNA is TGTGCCGGACAGGGTCATTTTGTCACCGGGGAGCTGTTTTTT.

The chain combines TRBV5-1 with TRBJ1-1, with TRBD1 as a possible D gene (6 bases). CDR1 and CDR2 (germline): SGHRS, YFSETQ. The CDR3 consists of 13 residues. The V end was cut by 4 bases, the J end by 8 bases, with 15 bases between. Here the CDR3 reads CASSPGQGPEAFF. CDR3 sequence (DNA): TGCGCCAGCAGCCCGGGGCAGGGGCCGGAAGCTTTCTTT. Full variable domain (remainder filled in from reference TRBV5-1 and TRBJ1-1): KAGVTQTPRYLIKTRGQQVTLSCSPISGHRSVSWYQQTPGQGLQFLFEYFSETQRNKGNFPGRFSGRQFSNSRSEMNVSTLELGDSALYLCASSPGQGPEAFFGQGTRLTVV.

This clonotype was observed a handful of times. V gene TRBV20-1 combines with J gene TRBJ2-1; TRBD2 aligns across 15 bases. CDR3 size: 18 residues. V trimming: 1 base; J trimming: 0 bases; junction bases outside the gene matches: 4. CDR1 and CDR2 from the germline V gene are DFQATT and SNEGSKA (reference sequence). The CDR3 reads CSARAGTSGRFSYNEQFF. In DNA form, the CDR3 reads TGCAGTGCTAGAGCTGGGACTAGCGGGAGGTTCTCCTACAATGAGCAGTTCTTC.

This clonotype came up once. This sequence joins TRBV5-8 and TRBJ2-5; D is unresolved. Germline loops: CDR1 SGHTS, CDR2 YDEGEE. This CDR3 spans 15 amino acids. V gave up 4 bases and J gave up 5 bases, with 18 bases separating them. CDR3 residues: CASSGKRLHAETQYF. The DNA for the CDR3 is TGTGCCAGCAGCGGAAAGAGACTCCACGCCGAGACCCAGTACTTC.

CDR3 residues: CASSNRQGRNSPLHF. CDR3 nucleotide sequence: TGTGCCAGCAGCAACCGACAGGGGCGGAATTCACCCCTCCACTTT. The chain has TRBV5-5 and TRBJ1-6; 8 bases are shared with TRBD1. V gave up 4 bases and J gave up 7 bases; unmatched junction bases: 7. There are 15 residues in the CDR3. Germline CDR1 and CDR2: SGHKS and YYEKEE (reference sequence). Full variable domain (remainder filled in from reference TRBV5-5 and TRBJ1-6): DAGVTQSPTHLIKTRGQQVTLRCSPISGHKSVSWYQQVLGQGPQFIFQYYEKEERGRGNFPDRFSARQFPNYSSELNVNALLLGDSALYLCASSNRQGRNSPLHFGNGTRLTVT.

The table lists this clonotype with a count of one. This chain joins TRBV12-3 or TRBV12-4 and TRBJ1-1; possibly TRBD1 for D (5 bases). With 5 bases removed from V and 1 base from J, the gap between germline ends came to 23 bases. The CDR3 consists of 18 residues. CDR3 protein: CASSPGKREGGANTEAFF. In DNA, the CDR3 is TGTGCCAGCAGTCCCGGCAAGAGAGAGGGAGGGGCGAACACTGAAGCTTTCTTT.

Only one count was recorded for this clonotype. This chain uses TRBV7-8 with TRBJ2-5; the D gene is possibly TRBD1 (5 bases). Germline V gene data show CDR1 as SGHVS and CDR2 as FQNEAQ. V lost 5 bases, J lost 4 bases, and 17 bases lay in between. This CDR3 comprises 15 residues. CDR3 DNA sequence: TGTGCCAGCAGCCCGAAGAGGCAGGGCCCAGAGACCCAGTACTTC. Its protein product is CASSPKRQGPETQYF. The variable domain in full, completed from reference TRBV7-8 and TRBJ2-5, reads GAGVSQSPRYKVAKRGQDVALRCDPISGHVSLFWYQQALGQGPEFLTYFQNEAQLDKSGLPSDRFFAERPEGSVSTLKIQRTQQEDSAVYLCASSPKRQGPETQYFGPGTRLLVL.

This clonotype turned up a few times. J is TRBJ2-5 and V is TRBV20-1, with unresolved D. Germline CDR1 and CDR2: DFQATT and SNEGSKA (reference sequence). This CDR3 is 14 amino acids long. V was shortened by 4 bases and J by 2 bases, with 14 bases between the two germline ends. The CDR3 DNA follows: TGCAGTGCTATTAAGGGAAGGCAGCAAGAGACCCAGTACTTC. The encoded protein is CSAIKGRQQETQYF.

This chain joins TRBV3-1 and TRBJ2-5; 7 bases fit TRBD2. In germline, CDR1 is LGHDT, CDR2 YNNKEL (reference sequence). The CDR3 sequence is 12 residues long. V gave up 3 bases and J gave up 5 bases; unmatched junction bases: 0. CDR3 nucleotides: TGTGCCAGCAGCCACGGGAGGGAGACCCAGTACTTC. Amino acid sequence: CASSHGRETQYF.

This clonotype has a handful of counts. The chain recombines TRBV12-3 or TRBV12-4 with TRBJ1-4; D call uncertain. The germline V and J ends were trimmed by 1 base and 6 bases, with 6 bases remaining between them. This CDR3 is 13 amino acids long. In DNA, the CDR3 is TGTGCCAGCAGTTTAGACTTGGATGAAAAACTGTTTTTT. Amino acid sequence: CASSLDLDEKLFF.

The genes are TRBV20-1 and TRBJ2-5, with 8 bases matching TRBD2. The CDR3 has 13 residues. Trimming at V came to 7 bases and at J to 5 bases, leaving 9 bases not matched to a gene. Germline assignment: CDR1 DFQATT and CDR2 SNEGSKA (reference sequence). The CDR3 is CSVRAGAGETQYF. The DNA of the CDR3 is TGCAGTGTTCGAGCGGGAGCCGGGGAGACCCAGTACTTC.

This clonotype was counted a single time. The gene calls are TRBV27 and TRBJ2-1; 7 bases map to TRBD2. The trim removed 7 bases at V and 7 bases at J, leaving 16 bases unmatched. Per germline, CDR1 MNHEY and CDR2 SMNVEV (reference sequence). CDR3 size: 16 residues. The CDR3 DNA reads TGTGCCAGCACCCCCATTATTTTAGCGGGCCTTAATGAGCAGTTCTTC. Translating it yields CASTPIILAGLNEQFF.

CDR3 protein: CASSSDTGRTEAFF. The CDR3 DNA follows: TGCGCCAGCAGCTCGGACACCGGGAGAACTGAAGCTTTCTTT. The chain couples TRBV5-1 to TRBJ1-1; D may be TRBD1 (5 bases). Trimming left V 3 bases short and J 5 bases short, with 14 bases between. The germline gives CDR1 SGHRS, CDR2 YFSETQ. There are 14 residues in the CDR3.